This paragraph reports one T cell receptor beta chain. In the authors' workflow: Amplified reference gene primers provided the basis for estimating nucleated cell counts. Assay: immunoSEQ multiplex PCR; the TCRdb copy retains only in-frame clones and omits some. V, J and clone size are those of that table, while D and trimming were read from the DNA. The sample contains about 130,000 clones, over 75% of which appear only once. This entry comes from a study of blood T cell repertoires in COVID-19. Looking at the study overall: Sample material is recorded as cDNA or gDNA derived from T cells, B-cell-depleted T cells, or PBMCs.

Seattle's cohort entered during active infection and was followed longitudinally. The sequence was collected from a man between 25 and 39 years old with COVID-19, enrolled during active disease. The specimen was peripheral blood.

The CDR3 here is CASSLAGTGNEKLFF. As DNA, the CDR3 is TGTGCCAGCAGCCTAGCCGGGACAGGGAATGAAAAACTGTTTTTT. This rearrangement joins TRBV5-5 to TRBJ1-4; the match to TRBD1 covers 9 bases. The CDR3 sequence is 15 residues long. The germline V gene encodes CDR1 SGHKS and CDR2 YYEKEE (reference sequence). Germline trimming cut 4 bases from V and 5 bases from J; bases unmatched to any gene: 6. The full variable domain, completed using reference TRBV5-5 and TRBJ1-4, is DAGVTQSPTHLIKTRGQQVTLRCSPISGHKSVSWYQQVLGQGPQFIFQYYEKEERGRGNFPDRFSARQFPNYSSELNVNALLLGDSALYLCASSLAGTGNEKLFFGSGTQLSVL.